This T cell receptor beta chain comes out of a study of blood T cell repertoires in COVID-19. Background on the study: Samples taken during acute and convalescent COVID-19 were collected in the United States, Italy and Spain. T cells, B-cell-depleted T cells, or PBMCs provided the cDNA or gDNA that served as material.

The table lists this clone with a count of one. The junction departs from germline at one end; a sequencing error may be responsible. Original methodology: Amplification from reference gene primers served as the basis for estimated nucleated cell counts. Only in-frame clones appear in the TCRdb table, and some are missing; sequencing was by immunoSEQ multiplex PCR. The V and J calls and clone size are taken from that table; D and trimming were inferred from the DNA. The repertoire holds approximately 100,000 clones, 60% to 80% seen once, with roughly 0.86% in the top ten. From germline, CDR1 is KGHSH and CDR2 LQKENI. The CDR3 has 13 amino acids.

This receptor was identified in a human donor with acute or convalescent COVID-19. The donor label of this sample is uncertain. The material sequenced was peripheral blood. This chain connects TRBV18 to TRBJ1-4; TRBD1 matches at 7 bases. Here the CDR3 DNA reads TGTGCCAGCTCCCCACAGGGGAATGAAAAACTGTTTTTT. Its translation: CASSPQGNEKLFF.